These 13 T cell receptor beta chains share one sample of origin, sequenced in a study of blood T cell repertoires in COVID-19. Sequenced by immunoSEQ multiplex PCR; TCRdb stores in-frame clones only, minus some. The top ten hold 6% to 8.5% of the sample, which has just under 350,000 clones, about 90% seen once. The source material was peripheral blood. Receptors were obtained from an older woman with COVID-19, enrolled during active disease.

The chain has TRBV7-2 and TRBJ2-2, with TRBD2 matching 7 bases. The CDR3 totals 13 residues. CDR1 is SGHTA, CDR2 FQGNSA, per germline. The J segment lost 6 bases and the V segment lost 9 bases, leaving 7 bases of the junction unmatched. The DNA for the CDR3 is TGTGCCAGTACGCGCGGGGGTCCCGGGGAGCTGTTTTTT. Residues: CASTRGGPGELFF.

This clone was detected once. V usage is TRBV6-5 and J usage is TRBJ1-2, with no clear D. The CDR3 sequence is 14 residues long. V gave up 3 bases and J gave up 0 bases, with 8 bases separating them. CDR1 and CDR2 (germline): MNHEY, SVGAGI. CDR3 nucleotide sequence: TGTGCCAGCAGTTATGGCCAATCTAACTATGGCTACACCTTC. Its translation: CASSYGQSNYGYTF.

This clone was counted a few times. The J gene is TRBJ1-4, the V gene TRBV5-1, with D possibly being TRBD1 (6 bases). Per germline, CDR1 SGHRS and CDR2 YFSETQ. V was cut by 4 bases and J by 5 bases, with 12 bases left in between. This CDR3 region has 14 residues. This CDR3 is CASSVDRPNEKLFF. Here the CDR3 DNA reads TGCGCCAGCAGCGTTGACAGGCCGAATGAAAAACTGTTTTTT.

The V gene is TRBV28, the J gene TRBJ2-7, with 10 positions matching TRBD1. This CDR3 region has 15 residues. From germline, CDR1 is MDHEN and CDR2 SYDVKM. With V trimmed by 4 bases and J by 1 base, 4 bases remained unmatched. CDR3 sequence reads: CASSSPGQGSYEQYF. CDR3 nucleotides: TGTGCCAGCAGTTCCCCGGGACAGGGGTCCTACGAGCAGTACTTC.

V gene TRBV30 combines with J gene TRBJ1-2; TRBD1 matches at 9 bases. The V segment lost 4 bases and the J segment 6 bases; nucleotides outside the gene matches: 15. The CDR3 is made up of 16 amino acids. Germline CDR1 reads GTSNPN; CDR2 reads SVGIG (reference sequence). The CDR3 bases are TGTGCCTGGATAGGGAGGCGACAGGGGGGTTTCGATGGCTACACCTTC. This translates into CAWIGRRQGGFDGYTF.

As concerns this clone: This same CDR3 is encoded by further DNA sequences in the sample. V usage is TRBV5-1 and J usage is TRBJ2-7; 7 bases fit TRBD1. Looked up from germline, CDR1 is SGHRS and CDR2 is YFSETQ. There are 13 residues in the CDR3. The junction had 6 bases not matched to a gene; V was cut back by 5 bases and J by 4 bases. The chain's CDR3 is CASSLGQSYEQYF. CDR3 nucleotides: TGCGCCAGCAGTCTGGGACAGTCATACGAGCAGTACTTC.

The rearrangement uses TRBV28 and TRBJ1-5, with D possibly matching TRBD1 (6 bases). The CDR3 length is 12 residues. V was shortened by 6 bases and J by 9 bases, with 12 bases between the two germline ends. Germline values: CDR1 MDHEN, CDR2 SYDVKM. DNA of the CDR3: TGTGCCAGCAGCAGGGGTAATAGGCCCCAGCATTTT. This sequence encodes CASSRGNRPQHF.

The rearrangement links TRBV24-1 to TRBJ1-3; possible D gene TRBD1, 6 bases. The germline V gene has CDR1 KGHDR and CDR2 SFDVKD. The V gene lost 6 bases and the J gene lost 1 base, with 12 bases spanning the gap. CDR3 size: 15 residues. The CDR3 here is CATSPPRGSGNTIYF. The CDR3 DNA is TGTGCCACCAGTCCACCCAGGGGATCTGGAAACACCATATATTTT.

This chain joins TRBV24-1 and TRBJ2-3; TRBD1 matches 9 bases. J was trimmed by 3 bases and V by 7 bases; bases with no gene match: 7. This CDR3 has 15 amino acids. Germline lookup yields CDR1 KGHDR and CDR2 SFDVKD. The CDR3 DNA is TGTGCCACCAGCATAGGGACAGGGATTACAGATACGCAGTATTTT. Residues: CATSIGTGITDTQYF.

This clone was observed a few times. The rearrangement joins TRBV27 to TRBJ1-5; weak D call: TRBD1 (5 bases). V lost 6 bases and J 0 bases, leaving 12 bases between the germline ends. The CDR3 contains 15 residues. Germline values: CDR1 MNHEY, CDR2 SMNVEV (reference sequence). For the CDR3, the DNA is TGTGCCAGCAGGCTTCGGGGGTATAGCAATCAGCCCCAGCATTTT. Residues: CASRLRGYSNQPQHF.

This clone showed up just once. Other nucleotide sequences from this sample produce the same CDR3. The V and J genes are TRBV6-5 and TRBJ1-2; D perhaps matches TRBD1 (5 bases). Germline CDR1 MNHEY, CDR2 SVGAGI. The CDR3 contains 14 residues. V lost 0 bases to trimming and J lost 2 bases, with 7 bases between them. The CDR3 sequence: CASSYSRGNYGYTF. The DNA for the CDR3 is TGTGCCAGCAGTTACTCGCGGGGGAACTATGGCTACACCTTC.

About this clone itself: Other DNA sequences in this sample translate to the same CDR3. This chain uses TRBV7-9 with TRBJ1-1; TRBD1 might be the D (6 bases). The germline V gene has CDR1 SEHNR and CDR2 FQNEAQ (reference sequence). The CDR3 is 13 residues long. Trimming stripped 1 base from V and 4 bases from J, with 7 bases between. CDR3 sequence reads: CASSLEGGTEAFF. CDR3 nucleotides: TGTGCCAGCAGCTTAGAAGGGGGCACTGAAGCTTTCTTT.

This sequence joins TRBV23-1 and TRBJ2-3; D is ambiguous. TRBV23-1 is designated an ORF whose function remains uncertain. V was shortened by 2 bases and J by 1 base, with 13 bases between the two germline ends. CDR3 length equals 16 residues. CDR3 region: CASSQPISSGTDTQYF. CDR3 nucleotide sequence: TGCGCCAGCAGTCAACCGATCTCCAGCGGCACAGATACGCAGTATTTT.